The entry below describes one T cell receptor (beta chain). These data come from a study of blood T cell repertoires in COVID-19. Per the original data handling: Reference gene primer amplification gave estimated nucleated cell counts. Sequencing used immunoSEQ multiplex PCR; TCRdb keeps in-frame clones, though not all of them. V and J calls and clone size are those listed in that table; D and trimming were worked out from the DNA. The repertoire consists of about 70,000 clones, with about nine tenths occurring once and the leading ten covering 8% to 10%. The CDR3 sequence is 14 residues long. Per the germline V gene, CDR1 is KGHSH and CDR2 is LQKENI. V was pared by 4 bases and J by 6 bases, with 6 bases of the junction left unmatched.

The clonotype was recovered from a human donor in a cohort sampled during active COVID-19. Sequencing input: peripheral blood. J is TRBJ1-1 and V is TRBV18; 9 bases fit TRBD1. The CDR3 region is CASSLTDRGPEAFF. CDR3 DNA sequence: TGTGCCAGCTCACTCACGGACAGGGGCCCTGAAGCTTTCTTT.